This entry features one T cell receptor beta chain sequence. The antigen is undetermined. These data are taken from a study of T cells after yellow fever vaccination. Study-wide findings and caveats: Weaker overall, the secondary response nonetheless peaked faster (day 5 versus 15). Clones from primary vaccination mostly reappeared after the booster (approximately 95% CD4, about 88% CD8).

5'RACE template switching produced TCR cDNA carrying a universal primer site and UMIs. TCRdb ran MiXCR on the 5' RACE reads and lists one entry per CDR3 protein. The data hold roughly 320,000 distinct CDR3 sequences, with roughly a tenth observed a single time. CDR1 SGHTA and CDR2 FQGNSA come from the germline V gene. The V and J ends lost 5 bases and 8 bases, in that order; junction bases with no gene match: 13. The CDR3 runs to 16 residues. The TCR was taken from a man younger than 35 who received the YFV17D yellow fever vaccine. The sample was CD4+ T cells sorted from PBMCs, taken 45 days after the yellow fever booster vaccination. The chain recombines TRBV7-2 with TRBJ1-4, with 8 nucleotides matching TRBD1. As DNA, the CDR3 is TGTGCCAGCAGCCGACTCGGCAGGGGGCTAAGGGAAAAACTGTTTTTT. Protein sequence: CASSRLGRGLREKLFF.